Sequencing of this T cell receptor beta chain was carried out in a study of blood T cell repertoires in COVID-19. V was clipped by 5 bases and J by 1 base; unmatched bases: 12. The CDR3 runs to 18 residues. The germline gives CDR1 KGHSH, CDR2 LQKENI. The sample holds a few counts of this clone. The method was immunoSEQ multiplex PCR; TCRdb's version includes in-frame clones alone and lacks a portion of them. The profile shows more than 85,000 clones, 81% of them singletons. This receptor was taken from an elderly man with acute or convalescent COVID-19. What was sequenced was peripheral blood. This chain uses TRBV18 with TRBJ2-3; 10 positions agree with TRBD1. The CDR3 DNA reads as TGTGCCAGCTCATCCCTAACCGGGACAGGGGTTCGCACAGATACGCAGTATTTT. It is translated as CASSSLTGTGVRTDTQYF.